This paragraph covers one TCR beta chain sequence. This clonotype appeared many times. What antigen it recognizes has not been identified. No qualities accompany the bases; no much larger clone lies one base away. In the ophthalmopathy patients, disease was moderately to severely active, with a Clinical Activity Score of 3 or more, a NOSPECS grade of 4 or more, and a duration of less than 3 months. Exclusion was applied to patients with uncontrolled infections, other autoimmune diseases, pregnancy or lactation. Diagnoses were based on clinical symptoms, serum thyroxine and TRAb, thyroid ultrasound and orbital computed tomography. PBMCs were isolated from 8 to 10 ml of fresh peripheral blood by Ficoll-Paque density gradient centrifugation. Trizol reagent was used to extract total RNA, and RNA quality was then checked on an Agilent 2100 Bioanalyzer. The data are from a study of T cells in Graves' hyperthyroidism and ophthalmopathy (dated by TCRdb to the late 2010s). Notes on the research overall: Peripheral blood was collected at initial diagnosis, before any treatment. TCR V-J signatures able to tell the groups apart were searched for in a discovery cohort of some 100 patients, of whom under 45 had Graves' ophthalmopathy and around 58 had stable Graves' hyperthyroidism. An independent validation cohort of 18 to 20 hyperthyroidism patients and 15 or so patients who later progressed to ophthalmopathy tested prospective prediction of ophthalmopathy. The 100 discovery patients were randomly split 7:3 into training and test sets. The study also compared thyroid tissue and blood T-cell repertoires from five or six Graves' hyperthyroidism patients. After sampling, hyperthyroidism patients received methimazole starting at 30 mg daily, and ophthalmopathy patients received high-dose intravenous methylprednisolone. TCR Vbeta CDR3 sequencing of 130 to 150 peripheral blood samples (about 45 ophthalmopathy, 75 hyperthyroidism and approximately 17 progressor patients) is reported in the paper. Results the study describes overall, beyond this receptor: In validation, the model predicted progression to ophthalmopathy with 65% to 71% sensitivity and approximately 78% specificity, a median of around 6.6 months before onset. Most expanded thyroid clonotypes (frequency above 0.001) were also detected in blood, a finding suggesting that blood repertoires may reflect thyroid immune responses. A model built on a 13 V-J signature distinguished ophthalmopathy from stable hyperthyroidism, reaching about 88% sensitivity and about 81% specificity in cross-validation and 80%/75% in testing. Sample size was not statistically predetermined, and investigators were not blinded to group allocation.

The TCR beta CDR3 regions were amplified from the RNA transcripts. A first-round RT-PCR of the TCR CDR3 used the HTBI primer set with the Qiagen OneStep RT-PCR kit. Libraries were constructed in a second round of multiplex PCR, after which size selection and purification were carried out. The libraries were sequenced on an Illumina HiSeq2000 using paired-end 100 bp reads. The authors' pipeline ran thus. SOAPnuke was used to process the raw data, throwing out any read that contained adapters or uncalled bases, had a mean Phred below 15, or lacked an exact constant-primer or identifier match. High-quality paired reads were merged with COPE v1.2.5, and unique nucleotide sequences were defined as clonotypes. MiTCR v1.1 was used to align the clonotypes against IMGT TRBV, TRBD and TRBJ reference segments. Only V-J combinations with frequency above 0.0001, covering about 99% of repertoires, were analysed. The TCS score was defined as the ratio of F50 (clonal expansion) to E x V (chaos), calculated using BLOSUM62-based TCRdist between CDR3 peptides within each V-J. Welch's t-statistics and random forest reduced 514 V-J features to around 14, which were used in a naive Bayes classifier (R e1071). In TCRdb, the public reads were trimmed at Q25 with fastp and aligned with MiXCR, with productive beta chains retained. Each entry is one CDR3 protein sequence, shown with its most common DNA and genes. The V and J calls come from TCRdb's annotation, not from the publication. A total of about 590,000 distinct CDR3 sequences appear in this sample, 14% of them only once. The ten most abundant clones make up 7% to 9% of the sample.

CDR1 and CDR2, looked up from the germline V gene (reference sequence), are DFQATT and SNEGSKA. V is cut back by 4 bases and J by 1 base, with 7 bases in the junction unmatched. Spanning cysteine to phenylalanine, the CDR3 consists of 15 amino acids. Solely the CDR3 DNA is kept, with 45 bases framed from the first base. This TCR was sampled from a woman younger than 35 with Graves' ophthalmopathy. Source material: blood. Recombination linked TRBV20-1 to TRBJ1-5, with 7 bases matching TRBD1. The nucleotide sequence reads TGCAGTGCTATCCGGGACAGCCAAAGCAATCAGCCCCAGCATTTT. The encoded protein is CSAIRDSQSNQPQHF.